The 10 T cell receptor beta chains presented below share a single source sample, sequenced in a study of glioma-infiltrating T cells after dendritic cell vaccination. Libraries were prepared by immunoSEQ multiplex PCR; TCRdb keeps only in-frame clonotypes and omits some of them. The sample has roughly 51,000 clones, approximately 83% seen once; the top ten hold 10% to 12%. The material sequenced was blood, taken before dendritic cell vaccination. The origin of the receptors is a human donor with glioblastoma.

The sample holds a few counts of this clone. CDR3 DNA: TGCGCCAGCAGCTTGGCAGGGGCGGAGGAGCGAGCTTTCTTT. This codes for CASSLAGAEERAFF. The chain joins TRBV5-1 to TRBJ1-1, with D perhaps TRBD1 (6 bases). The CDR3 contains 14 residues. With 0 bases removed from V and 10 bases from J, the gap between germline ends came to 16 bases. CDR1 and CDR2 from the germline V gene are SGHRS and YFSETQ.

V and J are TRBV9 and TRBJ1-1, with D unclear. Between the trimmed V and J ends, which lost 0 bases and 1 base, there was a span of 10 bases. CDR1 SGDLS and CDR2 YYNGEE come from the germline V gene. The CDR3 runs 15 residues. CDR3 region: CASSVANSQNTEAFF. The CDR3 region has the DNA TGTGCCAGCAGCGTAGCGAACAGCCAGAACACTGAAGCTTTCTTT.

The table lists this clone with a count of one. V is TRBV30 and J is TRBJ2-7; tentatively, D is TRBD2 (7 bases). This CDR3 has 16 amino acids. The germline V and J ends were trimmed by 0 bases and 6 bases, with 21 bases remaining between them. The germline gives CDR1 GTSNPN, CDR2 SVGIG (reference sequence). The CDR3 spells CAWSVGGAGTGVEQYF. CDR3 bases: TGTGCCTGGAGTGTTGGGGGGGCGGGGACGGGGGTCGAGCAGTACTTC.

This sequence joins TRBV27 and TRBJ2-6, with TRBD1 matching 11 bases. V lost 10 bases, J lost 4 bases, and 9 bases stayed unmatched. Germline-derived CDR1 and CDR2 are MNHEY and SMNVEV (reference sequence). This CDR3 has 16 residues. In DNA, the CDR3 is TGTGCCACCTCGGGGGACAGGGGGAGCGGGGCCAACGTCCTGACTTTC. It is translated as CATSGDRGSGANVLTF.

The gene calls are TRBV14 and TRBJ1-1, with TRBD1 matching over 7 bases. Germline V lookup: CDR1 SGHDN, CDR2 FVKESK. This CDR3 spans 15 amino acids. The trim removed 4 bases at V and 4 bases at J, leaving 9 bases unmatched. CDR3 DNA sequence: TGTGCCAGCAGCCGAGGACAGGCCCGAGGCACTGAAGCTTTCTTT. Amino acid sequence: CASSRGQARGTEAFF. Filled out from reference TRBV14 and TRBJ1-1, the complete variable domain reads EAGVTQFPSHSVIEKGQTVTLRCDPISGHDNLYWYRRVMGKEIKFLLHFVKESKQDESGMPNNRFLAERTGGTYSTLKVQPAELEDSGVYFCASSRGQARGTEAFFGQGTRLTVV.

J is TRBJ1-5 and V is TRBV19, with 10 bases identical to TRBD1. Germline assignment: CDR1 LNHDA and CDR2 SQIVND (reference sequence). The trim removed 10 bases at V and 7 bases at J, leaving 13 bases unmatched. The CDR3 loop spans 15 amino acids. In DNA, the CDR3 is TGTGCCACCTCCCCTGGGGACAGGGGCGACCAGCCCCAGCATTTT. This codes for CATSPGDRGDQPQHF.

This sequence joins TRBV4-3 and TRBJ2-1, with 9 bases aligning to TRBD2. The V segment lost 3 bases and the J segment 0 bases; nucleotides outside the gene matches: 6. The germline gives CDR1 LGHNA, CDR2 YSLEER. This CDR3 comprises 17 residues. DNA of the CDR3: TGCGCCAGCAGCCATTCCCTAGCGGGGTCCTCCTACAATGAGCAGTTCTTC. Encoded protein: CASSHSLAGSSYNEQFF.

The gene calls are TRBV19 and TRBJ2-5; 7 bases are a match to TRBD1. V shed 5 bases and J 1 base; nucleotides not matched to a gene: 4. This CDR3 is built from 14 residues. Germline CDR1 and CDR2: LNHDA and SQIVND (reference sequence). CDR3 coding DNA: TGTGCCAGTAGTCGCCGGGACAGCCAAGAGACCCAGTACTTC. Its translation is CASSRRDSQETQYF.

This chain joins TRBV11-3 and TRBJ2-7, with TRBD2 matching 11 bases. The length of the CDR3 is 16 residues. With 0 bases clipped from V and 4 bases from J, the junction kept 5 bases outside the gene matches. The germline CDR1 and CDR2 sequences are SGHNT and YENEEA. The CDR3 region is CASSLEGTSGGYEQYF. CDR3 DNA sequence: TGTGCCAGCAGCTTAGAAGGGACTAGCGGAGGTTACGAGCAGTACTTC. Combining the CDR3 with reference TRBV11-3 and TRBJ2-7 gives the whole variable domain EAGVVQSPRYKIIEKKQPVAFWCNPISGHNTLYWYLQNLGQGPELLIRYENEEAVDDSQLPKDRFSAERLKGVDSTLKIQPAELGDSAVYLCASSLEGTSGGYEQYFGPGTRLTVT.

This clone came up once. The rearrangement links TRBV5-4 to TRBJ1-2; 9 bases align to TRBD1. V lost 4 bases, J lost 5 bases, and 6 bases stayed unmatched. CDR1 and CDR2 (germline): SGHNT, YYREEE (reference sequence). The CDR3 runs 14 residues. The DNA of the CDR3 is TGTGCCAGCAGCGTGGACAGGGGTGGTTATGGCTACACCTTC. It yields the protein CASSVDRGGYGYTF.